The 14 T cell receptor beta chains below all came from one sample that was sequenced in a study of T cells of healthy individuals. Via MiXCR, TCRdb re-called the 5' RACE reads, giving one row per CDR3 protein. Altogether around 83,000 distinct CDR3 sequences are present, more than 5% being singletons, with the ten largest covering around 8%. Every receptor here comes from a female donor in good health.

This clonotype was counted many times. The chain links TRBV29-1 to TRBJ2-2; TRBD1 agrees at 9 bases. The CDR3 length is 13 residues. CDR1 and CDR2 (germline): SQVTM, ANQGSEA. With 8 bases clipped from V and 7 bases from J, the junction kept 8 bases outside the gene matches. The CDR3 nucleotides read TGCAGCATATCGACAGGGGGTATCGGGGAGCTGTTTTTT. Encoded protein: CSISTGGIGELFF.

This clonotype was seen many times. This chain joins TRBV28 and TRBJ1-3, with D unclear. CDR1 is MDHEN, CDR2 SYDVKM, per germline. The CDR3 has 16 amino acids. V shed 3 bases and J shed 0 bases, with 12 bases lying between them. The CDR3 region has the DNA TGTGCCAGCAGTTTCATGGGGTTCGTCTCTGGAAACACCATATATTTT. Residues: CASSFMGFVSGNTIYF.

This clonotype was found many times. This chain joins TRBV7-9 and TRBJ1-1; unclear D gene. The CDR3 consists of 12 residues. Germline-derived CDR1 and CDR2 are SEHNR and FQNEAQ (reference sequence). V dropped 4 bases and J dropped 7 bases, with 10 bases sitting between them. CDR3: CASSSTEVEAFF. The CDR3 DNA is TGTGCCAGCAGCTCCACAGAAGTTGAAGCTTTCTTT.

The chain recombines TRBV3-1 with TRBJ1-1; 10 bases are shared with TRBD1. The junction had 5 bases not matched to a gene; V was cut back by 4 bases and J by 3 bases. Germline values: CDR1 LGHDT, CDR2 YNNKEL (reference sequence). CDR3 length: 15 amino acids. In DNA, the CDR3 is TGTGCCAGCAGCCTACGGGACAGGGGACACACTGAAGCTTTCTTT. Its translation: CASSLRDRGHTEAFF.

This clonotype was seen more than once but under ten times. The rearrangement uses TRBV27 and TRBJ1-5; D is possibly TRBD1 (5 bases). The CDR3 has 17 amino acids. Germline V CDR1 and CDR2: MNHEY, SMNVEV (reference sequence). The V end lost 3 bases, the J end lost 6 bases, and 21 bases lay between the germline ends. CDR3 loop: CASSLDRGPVGGQPQHF. CDR3 in DNA: TGTGCCAGCAGTTTGGACCGGGGCCCAGTGGGGGGTCAGCCCCAGCATTTT.

There are a few counts of this clonotype. CDR3 sequence: CASSPRQEETQYF. Here the CDR3 DNA reads TGTGCCAGCTCACCGCGGCAGGAGGAGACCCAGTACTTC. The rearrangement uses TRBV18 and TRBJ2-5; no firm D call. Germline values: CDR1 KGHSH, CDR2 LQKENI. The CDR3 spans 13 residues. V lost 3 bases and J lost 5, with 10 bases in between.

Only a few counts were recorded for this clonotype. The genes are TRBV18 and TRBJ1-6; D is uncertain. The V and J ends lost 3 bases and 0 bases respectively, with 9 bases between them. The CDR3 has 16 amino acids. Germline CDR1 KGHSH, CDR2 LQKENI. The CDR3 nucleotides are TGTGCCAGCTCACCCCTCGTGGCCTCCTATAATTCACCCCTCCACTTT. As protein: CASSPLVASYNSPLHF. Using reference TRBV18 and TRBJ1-6 for the parts outside the CDR3, the full variable domain is NAGVMQNPRHLVRRRGQEARLRCSPMKGHSHVYWYRQLPEEGLKFMVYLQKENIIDESGMPKERFSAEFPKEGPSILRIQQVVRGDSAAYFCASSPLVASYNSPLHFGNGTRLTVT.

This clonotype was counted between two and nine times. The genes are TRBV7-2 and TRBJ2-3; either TRBD1 or TRBD2 may fit D (6 bases each). The CDR3 extends over 15 amino acids. CDR1 SGHTA and CDR2 FQGNSA come from the germline V gene. Deletions cut 5 bases from V and 1 base from J, with 13 bases between. The DNA for the CDR3 is TGTGCCAGCAGCCCACCGGGGGCGCGCACAGATACGCAGTATTTT. This codes for CASSPPGARTDTQYF. The full variable domain, its missing parts supplied by reference TRBV7-2 and TRBJ2-3, is GAGVSQSPSNKVTEKGKDVELRCDPISGHTALYWYRQSLGQGLEFLIYFQGNSAPDKSGLPSDRFSAERTGGSVSTLTIQRTQQEDSAVYLCASSPPGARTDTQYFGPGTRLTVL.

A few counts support this clonotype. The gene calls are TRBV4-2 and TRBJ2-7; D might be TRBD1 or TRBD2, each matching 5 bases. The CDR3 sequence is 13 residues long. CDR1 and CDR2 from the germline V gene are LGHNA and YNFKEQ. V gave up 0 bases and J gave up 6 bases, with 9 bases separating them. The CDR3 protein is CASSQDEGREQYF. CDR3 coding DNA: TGTGCCAGCAGCCAAGATGAGGGGCGCGAGCAGTACTTC.

Many counts were recorded for this clonotype. The chain is built from TRBV12-3 or TRBV12-4 and TRBJ2-5, with 9 bases matching TRBD2. CDR3 length: 15 residues. Trimming cost V 4 bases and J 2 bases; bases outside gene matches: 5. Written as DNA, the CDR3 is TGTGCCAGCAGTTATAGCGGGAGAAGTCAAGAGACCCAGTACTTC. Its protein is CASSYSGRSQETQYF.

This clonotype was observed a few times. The chain couples TRBV27 to TRBJ1-2; 9 bases are shared with TRBD1. The CDR3 contains 14 residues. V lost 6 bases to trimming and J lost 6 bases; unmatched junction nucleotides: 8. Germline V CDR1 and CDR2: MNHEY, SMNVEV (reference sequence). Here the CDR3 DNA reads TGTGCCAGCAGAACGACAGGGACAGGGCATGGCTACACCTTC. Its translation: CASRTTGTGHGYTF.

The chain combines TRBV7-8 with TRBJ1-1, with D tentatively TRBD1 (6 bases). With 4 bases removed from V and 1 base from J, the gap between germline ends came to 22 bases. This CDR3 is 18 amino acids long. Germline CDR1 SGHVS, CDR2 FQNEAQ. The CDR3 here is CASSSDVGTSSKNTEAFF. The DNA of the CDR3 is TGTGCCAGCAGCTCCGACGTTGGGACAAGCTCTAAGAACACTGAAGCTTTCTTT.

This clonotype occurred many times. The CDR3 region is CASSLTDTAYNEQFF. CDR3 DNA sequence: TGTGCCAGCAGTTTAACGGACACCGCCTACAATGAGCAGTTCTTC. The J gene is TRBJ2-1, the V gene TRBV27; D possibly corresponds to TRBD1 (5 bases). The CDR3 is made up of 15 amino acids. V lost 2 bases and J lost 2, with 10 bases in between. From germline, CDR1 is MNHEY and CDR2 SMNVEV (reference sequence).

This clonotype appeared many times. J is TRBJ1-1 and V is TRBV5-5; TRBD1 aligns across 7 bases. From germline, CDR1 is SGHKS and CDR2 YYEKEE (reference sequence). The V segment lost 4 bases and the J segment 3 bases; nucleotides outside the gene matches: 6. The CDR3 runs to 14 residues. The CDR3 DNA reads as TGTGCCAGCAGCCGTGACAGGGTAGACACTGAAGCTTTCTTT. This gives the protein CASSRDRVDTEAFF.